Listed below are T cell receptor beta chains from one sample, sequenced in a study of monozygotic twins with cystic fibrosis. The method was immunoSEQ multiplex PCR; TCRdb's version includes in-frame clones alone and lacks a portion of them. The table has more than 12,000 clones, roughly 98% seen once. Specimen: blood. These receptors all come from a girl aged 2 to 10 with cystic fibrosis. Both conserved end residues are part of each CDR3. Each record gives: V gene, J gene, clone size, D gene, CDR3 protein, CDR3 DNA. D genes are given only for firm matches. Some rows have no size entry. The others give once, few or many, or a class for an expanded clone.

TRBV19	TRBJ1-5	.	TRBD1	CASSIDRAPGQDVFQPQHF	TGTGCCAGTAGTATAGATCGAGCCCCGGGACAGGACGTATTTCAGCCCCAGCATTTT
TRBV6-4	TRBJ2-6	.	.	CASSDNSGANVLTF	TGTGCCAGCAGTGACAACTCTGGGGCCAACGTCCTGACTTTC
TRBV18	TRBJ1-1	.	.	CASSPPSTGPARAEAFF	TGTGCCAGCTCACCACCATCTACAGGGCCCGCAAGAGCTGAAGCTTTCTTT
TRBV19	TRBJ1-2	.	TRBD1	CASSMLQGKISGYGYTF	TGTGCCAGTAGTATGCTACAGGGGAAAATAAGCGGCTATGGCTACACCTTC
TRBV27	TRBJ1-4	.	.	CASSPDYEKLFF	TGTGCCAGCAGTCCCGATTATGAAAAACTGTTTTTT
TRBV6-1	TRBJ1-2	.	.	CASRKGRSDYGYTF	TGTGCCAGCAGAAAAGGACGGTCCGACTATGGCTACACCTTC
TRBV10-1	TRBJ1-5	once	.	CASRGKGGYSNQPQHF	TGCGCCAGCAGGGGGAAAGGGGGGTATAGCAATCAGCCCCAGCATTTT
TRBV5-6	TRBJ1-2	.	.	CASSLPIKQGAVNYGYTF	TGTGCCAGCAGCTTACCTATTAAACAGGGAGCGGTAAACTATGGCTACACCTTC
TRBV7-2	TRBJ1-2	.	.	CASSSGLNYGYTF	TGTGCCAGCAGCTCCGGGCTTAACTATGGCTACACCTTC
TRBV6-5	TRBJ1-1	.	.	CASSLGAGTEAFF	TGTGCCAGCAGCCTCGGGGCCGGCACTGAAGCTTTCTTT
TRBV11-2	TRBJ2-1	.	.	CASSPGTLLGEQFF	TGTGCCAGCAGCCCGGGGACTCTTTTAGGTGAGCAGTTCTTC
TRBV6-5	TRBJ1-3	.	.	CASSYGPGNTIYF	TGTGCCAGCAGTTACGGTCCTGGAAACACCATATATTTT
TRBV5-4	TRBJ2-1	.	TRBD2	CASSFGTSGGYNNEQFF	TGTGCCAGCAGCTTCGGGACTAGCGGGGGCTATAACAATGAGCAGTTCTTC
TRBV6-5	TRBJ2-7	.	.	CASSPTIRGGYEQYF	TGTGCCAGCAGTCCTACGATCAGGGGAGGTTACGAGCAGTACTTC
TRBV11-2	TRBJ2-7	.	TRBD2	CASSSRLAGVAFYEQYF	TGTGCCAGCAGCTCCCGACTAGCGGGGGTCGCATTCTACGAGCAGTACTTC
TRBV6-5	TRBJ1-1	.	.	CASSYTQVGGSTEAFF	TGTGCCAGCAGTTACACCCAAGTAGGGGGATCCACTGAAGCTTTCTTT
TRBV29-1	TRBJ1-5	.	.	CSIGDGYSNQPQHF	TGCAGCATTGGGGACGGTTATAGCAATCAGCCCCAGCATTTT
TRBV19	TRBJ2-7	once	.	CASSSLSDPQEEQYF	TGTGCCAGTAGTTCCCTTAGCGACCCCCAGGAAGAGCAGTACTTC
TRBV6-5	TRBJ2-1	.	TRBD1	CASSLGQGVYNEQFF	TGTGCCAGCAGTTTGGGACAGGGGGTATACAATGAGCAGTTCTTC
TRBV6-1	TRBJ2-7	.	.	CASSGVRYEQYF	TGTGCCAGCAGCGGCGTACGCTACGAGCAGTACTTC
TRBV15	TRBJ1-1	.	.	CATSRDHQGLGTEAFF	TGTGCCACCAGCAGAGATCATCAGGGTTTGGGCACTGAAGCTTTCTTT
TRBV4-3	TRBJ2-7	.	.	CASSQDVGRDPYEQYF	TGCGCCAGCAGCCAAGATGTAGGGCGGGACCCCTACGAGCAGTACTTC
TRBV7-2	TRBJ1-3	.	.	CASSWTDTAGNTIYF	TGTGCCAGCAGTTGGACAGATACTGCGGGAAACACCATATATTTT
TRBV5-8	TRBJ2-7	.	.	CASSPGTRYEQYF	TGTGCCAGCAGCCCCGGGACCCGCTACGAGCAGTACTTC
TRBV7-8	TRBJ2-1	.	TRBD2	CASSLPPTSGREFEQFF	TGTGCCAGCAGCTTGCCACCGACTAGCGGGAGGGAATTTGAGCAGTTCTTC
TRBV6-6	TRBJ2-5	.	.	CASSYSILTGQETQYF	TGTGCCAGCAGTTACTCGATATTAACAGGACAAGAGACCCAGTACTTC
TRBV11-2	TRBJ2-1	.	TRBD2	CASSLSPGLAGYNEQFF	TGTGCCAGCAGCTTATCCCCGGGACTAGCGGGATACAATGAGCAGTTCTTC
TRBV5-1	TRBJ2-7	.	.	CASRPSPAASYEQYF	TGCGCCAGCAGGCCTTCTCCGGCGGCATCCTACGAGCAGTACTTC
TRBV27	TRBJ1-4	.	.	CASRRSWGSTEKLFF	TGTGCCAGCAGGCGCTCCTGGGGGTCAACTGAAAAACTGTTTTTT
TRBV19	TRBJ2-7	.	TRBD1	CASSMGDRSSYEQYF	TGTGCCAGTAGTATGGGGGACAGGTCTTCCTACGAGCAGTACTTC
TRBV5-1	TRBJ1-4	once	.	CASSLEGANEKLFF	TGCGCCAGCAGCTTGGAGGGGGCTAATGAAAAACTGTTTTTT
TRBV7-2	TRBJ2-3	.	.	CASTLSTRGDTQYF	TGTGCCAGCACCCTTTCCACCCGGGGGGATACGCAGTATTTT
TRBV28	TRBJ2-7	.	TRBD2	CASSLHPGGFSYEQYF	TGTGCCAGCAGTTTACATCCGGGGGGATTCTCCTACGAGCAGTACTTC
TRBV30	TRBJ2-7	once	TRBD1	CAWSLDRGRNEQYF	TGTGCCTGGAGTTTGGACAGGGGGCGAAACGAGCAGTACTTC
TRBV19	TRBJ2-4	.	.	CASSTQVGGLAKNIQYF	TGTGCCAGTAGTACCCAAGTGGGGGGCTTAGCCAAAAACATTCAGTACTTC
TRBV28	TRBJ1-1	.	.	CASSFGGSRTEAFF	TGTGCCAGCAGTTTCGGGGGCTCGAGGACTGAAGCTTTCTTT
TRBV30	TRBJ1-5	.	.	CAWGPRAGANQPQHF	TGTGCCTGGGGCCCCCGGGCAGGAGCGAATCAGCCCCAGCATTTT
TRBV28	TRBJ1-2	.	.	CASSISRGESYTF	TGTGCCAGCAGTATCTCGAGGGGGGAGAGCTACACCTTC
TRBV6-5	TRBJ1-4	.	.	CASRETGINGKLFF	TGTGCCAGCAGGGAAACAGGGATTAACGGAAAACTGTTTTTT
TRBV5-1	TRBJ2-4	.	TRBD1	CASPARGQGAAGYF	TGCGCCAGCCCGGCTCGGGGACAGGGGGCCGCCGGGTACTTC
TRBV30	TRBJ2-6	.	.	CAWSRGPSGANVLTF	TGTGCCTGGAGTCGGGGCCCTTCTGGGGCCAACGTCCTGACTTTC
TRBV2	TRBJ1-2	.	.	CASTGAYQGPNNYGYTF	TGTGCCAGCACCGGGGCCTATCAGGGACCAAATAACTATGGCTACACCTTC
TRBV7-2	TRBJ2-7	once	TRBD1	CASSTTRTGTYEQYF	TGTGCCAGCAGCACGACTCGGACAGGAACCTACGAGCAGTACTTC